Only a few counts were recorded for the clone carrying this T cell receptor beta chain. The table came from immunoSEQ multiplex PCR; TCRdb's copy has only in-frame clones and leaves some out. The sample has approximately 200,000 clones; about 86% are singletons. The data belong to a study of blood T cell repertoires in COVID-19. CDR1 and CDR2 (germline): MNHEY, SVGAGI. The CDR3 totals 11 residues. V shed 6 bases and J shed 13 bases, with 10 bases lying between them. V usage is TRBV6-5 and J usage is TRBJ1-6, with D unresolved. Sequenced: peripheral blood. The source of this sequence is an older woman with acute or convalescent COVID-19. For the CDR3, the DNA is TGTGCCAGCAGCCGCGGGGATCCCCTCCACTTT. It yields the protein CASSRGDPLHF.